Shown below are 5 T cell receptor beta chains from a single sample sequenced in a study of blood T cell repertoires in COVID-19. Measured with immunoSEQ multiplex PCR; TCRdb has only the in-frame clones, and not every one. This sample has roughly 54,000 clones, with approximately 90% found just once. Sequenced material: peripheral blood. The source of these receptors is a woman aged 55 to 70 with COVID-19, enrolled during active disease.

J is TRBJ1-6 and V is TRBV2; possibly TRBD1 for D (5 bases). Between the trimmed V and J ends, which lost 9 bases and 5 bases, there was a span of 11 bases. The CDR3 is 13 residues long. Germline V lookup: CDR1 SNHLY, CDR2 FYNNEI. CDR3: CASSTANNSPLHF. The CDR3, as DNA: TGTGCCAGTTCGACAGCGAATAATTCACCCCTCCACTTT.

The gene calls are TRBV15 and TRBJ1-1, with 11 bases fitting TRBD1. CDR1 is LNHNV, CDR2 YYDKDF, per germline (reference sequence). Trimming took 5 bases from V and 10 from J; bases not matched to a gene: 12. This CDR3 comprises 15 residues. This chain's CDR3 is CATSRSLGTGGVAFF. In DNA form, the CDR3 reads TGTGCCACCAGCCGAAGCCTGGGGACAGGGGGTGTAGCTTTCTTT.

This rearrangement joins TRBV2 to TRBJ2-7; D remains ambiguous. CDR1 is SNHLY and CDR2 is FYNNEI in the germline V gene. CDR3 length: 13 residues. V lost 5 bases and J 0 bases, leaving 8 bases between the germline ends. CDR3 sequence reads: CASSTVSSYEQYF. In DNA, the CDR3 is TGTGCCAGCAGTACCGTCAGCTCCTACGAGCAGTACTTC. Full variable domain (missing parts from reference TRBV2 and TRBJ2-7): EPEVTQTPSHQVTQMGQEVILRCVPISNHLYFYWYRQILGQKVEFLVSFYNNEISEKSEIFDDQFSVERPDGSNFTLKIRSTKLEDSAMYFCASSTVSSYEQYFGPGTRLTVT.

This chain links TRBV5-1 with TRBJ1-1; D is unresolved. Germline loops: CDR1 SGHRS, CDR2 YFSETQ. CDR3 length: 16 residues. Trimming pared 0 bases from V and 0 bases from J, leaving 12 bases between. The CDR3 loop reads CASSLGSGNMNTEAFF. The CDR3 DNA is TGCGCCAGCAGCTTGGGTTCAGGAAACATGAACACTGAAGCTTTCTTT.

J is TRBJ1-2 and V is TRBV12-3 or TRBV12-4; D gene ambiguous. Trimming left V 3 bases short and J 4 bases short, with 9 bases between. This CDR3 contains 13 residues. In nucleotides, the CDR3 is TGTGCCAGCAGTTTGCTCCCTAGCTATGGCTACACCTTC. This gives the protein CASSLLPSYGYTF.